These T cell receptor beta chains were read from a single sample in a study of cytomegalovirus exposure and HLA in healthy donors. Profiled with immunoSEQ multiplex PCR; TCRdb holds only in-frame clones, not every one. The data hold some 120,000 clones, with roughly four fifths observed a single time. The sequenced material came from PBMCs. These receptors all stem from a man in his late teens or twenties in good health and CMV-seronegative. Each CDR3 is given with its conserved first and last residue. The order of the fields is clone size, J gene, D gene, V gene, CDR3 protein, CDR3 DNA. D genes are given only for firm matches. The size entry is marked missing in some rows and otherwise reads once, few, many or a size class.

abundance: -; j_gene: TRBJ1-5; d_gene: -; v_gene: TRBV4-3; CDR3aa: CASSQGAFSNQPQHF; CDR3nt: TGCGCCAGCAGCCAAGGGGCATTTAGCAATCAGCCCCAGCATTTT
abundance: -; j_gene: TRBJ1-1; d_gene: -; v_gene: TRBV6-5; CDR3aa: CASSYYEVGASRAFF; CDR3nt: TGTGCCAGCAGTTACTACGAGGTCGGAGCCTCTCGGGCTTTCTTT
abundance: once; j_gene: TRBJ2-2; d_gene: TRBD1; v_gene: TRBV6-5; CDR3aa: CASSWTGGADGELFF; CDR3nt: TGTGCCAGCAGTTGGACAGGGGGCGCCGACGGGGAGCTGTTTTTT
abundance: -; j_gene: TRBJ1-1; d_gene: -; v_gene: TRBV18; CDR3aa: CASSPPLTGNTEAFF; CDR3nt: TGTGCCAGCTCACCACCGCTTACCGGGAACACTGAAGCTTTCTTT
abundance: -; j_gene: TRBJ2-2; d_gene: TRBD2; v_gene: TRBV5-1; CDR3aa: CASSSGTSGQMGGELFF; CDR3nt: TGCGCCAGCAGCTCTGGGACTAGCGGGCAAATGGGCGGGGAGCTGTTTTTT
abundance: -; j_gene: TRBJ1-6; d_gene: TRBD1; v_gene: TRBV5-6; CDR3aa: CASSWGQVRYNSPLHF; CDR3nt: TGTGCCAGCAGCTGGGGACAGGTCCGGTATAATTCACCCCTCCACTTT
abundance: -; j_gene: TRBJ2-3; d_gene: TRBD2; v_gene: TRBV10-1; CDR3aa: CASSEVRQGGDTQYF; CDR3nt: TGCGCCAGCAGTGAAGTTCGGCAGGGAGGGGATACGCAGTATTTT
abundance: -; j_gene: TRBJ2-1; d_gene: TRBD2; v_gene: TRBV14; CDR3aa: CASSPSGGSGNEQFF; CDR3nt: TGTGCCAGCAGCCCCAGCGGGGGGTCCGGAAATGAGCAGTTCTTC
abundance: -; j_gene: TRBJ2-5; d_gene: -; v_gene: TRBV29-1; CDR3aa: CSVYSGNQETQYF; CDR3nt: TGCAGCGTTTACTCAGGGAACCAAGAGACCCAGTACTTC
abundance: -; j_gene: TRBJ1-4; d_gene: -; v_gene: TRBV5-1; CDR3aa: CASSSTGFQEKLFF; CDR3nt: TGCGCCAGCAGCTCCACAGGGTTTCAGGAAAAACTGTTTTTT
abundance: -; j_gene: TRBJ2-1; d_gene: TRBD2; v_gene: TRBV19; CDR3aa: CASSTPGGPYNEQFF; CDR3nt: TGTGCCAGTAGCACGCCGGGGGGGCCATACAATGAGCAGTTCTTC